Listed below are T cell receptor beta chains from one sample, sequenced in a study of STAT3 mutations in large granular lymphocyte leukemia. Generated by immunoSEQ multiplex PCR, the TCRdb table keeps only in-frame clones and is missing some. The sample has roughly 11,000 clones, around 76% seen once. Sample: peripheral blood mononuclear cells. These receptors originate from a man between 60 and 70 years old with T-cell large granular lymphocyte leukemia. Some clones in this sample may be carry-over from other donors' samples. The conserved cysteine and the conserved F or W are not part of the CDR3 here.

V,length,CDR3
TRBV7-3,13,ASSAQGTSGYGYT
TRBV29-1,11,SVERGGEDTQY
TRBV10-3,16,ATAAGASGGGSTGELF
TRBV15,13,ATSSTGQQNEKLF
TRBV14,9,ASSSGTAQY
TRBV7-2,13,ASSLGQPGSYEQY
TRBV13,10,ASSPSHGTQY
TRBV2,15,ASSSFGGLAGNNEQF
TRBV11-2,12,ASSLVVGAYEQY
TRBV11-2,12,ASSFSSLAETQY
TRBV11-2,13,ASSWGQDSNQPQH
TRBV5-4,11,ASSSSSTYGYT
TRBV27,12,ASTPLGSNQPQH
TRBV7-9,10,ASSLVGNTIY
TRBV29-1,8,SALYNEQF
TRBV9,14,ASSQVPGQGDNEQF
TRBV7-2,14,ASSLDPGRLNTEAF
TRBV9,12,ASSVRTLTDTQY
TRBV4-1,13,ASSRTRDTSYEQY
TRBV4-2,13,ASSQDSGIDQPQH
TRBV5-4,12,ASSLGTTNEKLF
TRBV5-1,11,ASSLVTNEKLF
TRBV10-2,13,ASSDPGGENEKLF
TRBV6-6,12,ASLQGAGNQPQH
TRBV6-5,13,ASSSSGGPSNEQF